Listed below are T cell receptor beta chains from one sample, sequenced in a study of T cell changes during pregnancy in multiple sclerosis. The method was immunoSEQ multiplex PCR; TCRdb's version includes in-frame clones alone and lacks a portion of them. This table has roughly 37,000 clones, 75% to 95% appearing once. The sample was CD4+ T cells from peripheral blood mononuclear cells, taken in the second trimester of pregnancy. The receptors shown here come from a female donor in good health, enrolled as a control in a pregnancy study. Each CDR3 is given with its conserved first and last residue. Each record gives: V gene, D gene, clone size, J gene, CDR3 DNA, CDR3 protein. D genes are given only for firm matches. A clone size is listed for some rows: how often the clone was seen (once, few, many), or a class if it is expanded.

TRBV7-3	.	.	TRBJ2-7	TGTGCCAGCAGCTTAAGTGTGACAGTGGGCGAGCAGTACTTC	CASSLSVTVGEQYF
TRBV6-1	.	.	TRBJ2-5	TGTGCCAGCAGGACCGCGGGGCGAGAGACCCAGTACTTC	CASRTAGRETQYF
TRBV5-6	.	.	TRBJ2-1	TGTGCCAGCAGCGCACGACTAGACAATGAGCAGTTCTTC	CASSARLDNEQFF
TRBV28	TRBD1	.	TRBJ1-1	TGTGCCAGCAGTCAGTACAGGGGGCCGAACACTGAAGCTTTCTTT	CASSQYRGPNTEAFF
TRBV2	.	.	TRBJ1-3	TGTGCCAGCAGTGAACGGAACACCATATATTTT	CASSERNTIYF
TRBV6-1	.	.	TRBJ1-1	TGTGCCAGCAGTGAAGTTTACGGGAGAAACACTGAAGCTTTCTTT	CASSEVYGRNTEAFF
TRBV9	TRBD2	once	TRBJ2-7	TGTGCCAGCAGCGGGCTAGCGGGGGCCTACGAGCAGTACTTC	CASSGLAGAYEQYF
TRBV6-4	TRBD1	.	TRBJ2-6	TGTGCCAGCAGTGACTCAGGACAGGTATCTGGGGCCAACGTCCTGACTTTC	CASSDSGQVSGANVLTF
TRBV18	.	once	TRBJ2-7	TGTGCCAGCTCACCCCCTAGTCGCGGAGCCTACGAGCAGTACTTC	CASSPPSRGAYEQYF
TRBV15	TRBD1	.	TRBJ2-7	TGTGCCACCAGCAGAGATGGGGCAGGGGGCGAGCAGTACTTC	CATSRDGAGGEQYF
TRBV19	.	.	TRBJ2-5	TGTGCCAGTAGGGAGTTAGGGCTGACGGGGGAGACCCAGTACTTC	CASRELGLTGETQYF
TRBV19	.	once	TRBJ2-1	TGTGCCAGTACCCGGGGTTCCGGGGGAGGATGGAACAATGAGCAGTTCTTC	CASTRGSGGGWNNEQFF
TRBV29-1	TRBD1	.	TRBJ2-2	TGCAGCGCCAAGGGGGCTCGGGCCGGGGAGCTGTTTTTT	CSAKGARAGELFF
TRBV28	.	.	TRBJ2-3	TGTGCCAGCAGTTACGGCCGGGTTGGCACAGATACGCAGTATTTT	CASSYGRVGTDTQYF
TRBV7-9	.	.	TRBJ2-3	TGTGCCAGCAGCTTAAATCAGGGGAGAGGAGGTGCAGATACGCAGTATTTT	CASSLNQGRGGADTQYF
TRBV7-6	.	.	TRBJ1-5	TGTGCCAGCAGCCCCCTCCGGGATCAGCCCCAGCATTTT	CASSPLRDQPQHF
TRBV9	TRBD2	.	TRBJ2-1	TGTGCCAGCAGCGTAGGGGGACTAGCGGGCAATGAGCAGTTCTTC	CASSVGGLAGNEQFF
TRBV2	.	.	TRBJ2-7	TGTGCCAGCGCGGTCCGACTTCACCTCGGGAAGTACTTC	CASAVRLHLGKYF
TRBV6-5	TRBD2	once	TRBJ2-7	TGTGCCAGCAGTTACTCTGGGACTAGCGGGAATGCGTACTTC	CASSYSGTSGNAYF
TRBV12-2	.	once	TRBJ2-1	TGTGCAAGTCGCTTACCTAGCGCCCCCGGGACCAACAATGAGCAGTTCTTC	CASRLPSAPGTNNEQFF
TRBV7-8	.	.	TRBJ2-3	TGTGCCAGCAGCTTAGGGAGCACCTCAAGCACAGATACGCAGTATTTT	CASSLGSTSSTDTQYF
TRBV28	.	.	TRBJ2-1	TGTGCCATTGCCCCAGGACTCCGATCGTCCTCGAATGAGCAGTTCTTC	CAIAPGLRSSSNEQFF
TRBV30	TRBD1	.	TRBJ1-3	TGTGCCTGGAGTAGGGACAGCGGAGGAGGAAACACCATATATTTT	CAWSRDSGGGNTIYF
TRBV9	.	.	TRBJ2-1	TGTGCCAGCAGCTCGTACCAGGGTAGTGAGCAGTTCTTC	CASSSYQGSEQFF
TRBV28	TRBD2	.	TRBJ2-7	TGTGCCAGCAGTTTTGGCCCCGGGAGGCCACTCTCCTCCTACGAGCAGTACTTC	CASSFGPGRPLSSYEQYF
TRBV6-1	.	.	TRBJ1-5	TGTGCCAGCAGTGAAGCCTTTGATCAGCCCCAGCATTTT	CASSEAFDQPQHF
TRBV9	TRBD2	.	TRBJ2-1	TGTGCCAGCAGCGTCTTAGCGGGGGGGCTTGGCAATGAGCAGTTCTTC	CASSVLAGGLGNEQFF
TRBV7-2	.	.	TRBJ2-3	TGTGCCAGCAGCCAGGGACAACGAACAGATACGCAGTATTTT	CASSQGQRTDTQYF
TRBV30	TRBD2	.	TRBJ2-5	TGTGCCTGGAGTGTACTAGCGGGATTAGGGGGTGGGCCCCAGTACTTC	CAWSVLAGLGGGPQYF
TRBV6-4	TRBD1	.	TRBJ1-1	TGTGCCAGCAGGACAGGGCCGAGCACTGAAGCTTTCTTT	CASRTGPSTEAFF
TRBV28	.	.	TRBJ2-5	TGTGCCAGCAGGGAGGGGGAGACCCAGTACTTC	CASREGETQYF
TRBV6-5	.	.	TRBJ1-4	TGTGCCAGCAGTTACGGGACATATGAAAAACTGTTTTTT	CASSYGTYEKLFF
TRBV11-2	TRBD2	.	TRBJ2-3	TGTGCCAGCAGCTCGGGGGGGACTAGCGGGACTACAGATACGCAGTATTTT	CASSSGGTSGTTDTQYF
TRBV28	TRBD2	.	TRBJ2-5	TGTGCCAGCAGTTTATCGGGACTAGCGGGAGGGGGATTGGGGGAGACCCAGTACTTC	CASSLSGLAGGGLGETQYF
TRBV6-5	TRBD1	.	TRBJ2-5	TGTGCCAGCAGCTCCGGGACAGGGAGGGGGACCCAGTACTTC	CASSSGTGRGTQYF
TRBV6-5	.	.	TRBJ2-1	TGTGCCAGCAGACCCCCCCCAGGGGTTAATGAGCAGTTCTTC	CASRPPPGVNEQFF
TRBV27	TRBD1	.	TRBJ1-1	TGTGCCAGCAGTCCAAATACAGGGGCGGTCACTGAAGCTTTCTTT	CASSPNTGAVTEAFF
TRBV7-6	TRBD2	once	TRBJ2-1	TGTGCCAGCAGCTGGTTGGCGGGGGGGGGAAATGAGCAGTTCTTC	CASSWLAGGGNEQFF
TRBV27	.	.	TRBJ2-7	TGTGCCAGCAGGCGCAGGGGTTTTGGTGAGCAGTACTTC	CASRRRGFGEQYF
TRBV10-3	TRBD2	.	TRBJ2-5	TGTGCCATCAGTGAGGGGCTAGCGGGGGGGCCGAAGACCCAGTACTTC	CAISEGLAGGPKTQYF
TRBV6-1	TRBD2	.	TRBJ2-1	TGTGCCAGCCCCAGCGGGATACCCAATGAGCAGTTCTTC	CASPSGIPNEQFF
TRBV7-6	TRBD2	.	TRBJ2-1	TGTGCCAGCAGCTTAGGAGCAGCGGGGGGCCTAGGGGGTGAGCAGTTCTTC	CASSLGAAGGLGGEQFF
TRBV28	.	.	TRBJ1-2	TGTGCCAGCAGCCCGCCGGGAACGGCTGACTATGGCTACACCTTC	CASSPPGTADYGYTF
TRBV7-8	.	.	TRBJ2-5	TGTGCCAGCAGCTTAGTAAGGGGAGAGACCCAGTACTTC	CASSLVRGETQYF
TRBV25-1	TRBD1	.	TRBJ1-5	TGTGCCAGCAGTGGGGACAGGGCTACAAATCAGCCCCAGCATTTT	CASSGDRATNQPQHF
TRBV9	.	.	TRBJ1-1	TGTGCCAGCAGCGTGTTAGGAGACACTGAAGCTTTCTTT	CASSVLGDTEAFF
TRBV5-5	.	.	TRBJ2-5	TGTGCCAGCAGCTTGGCTCCTCAAAAGCGAGAGACCCAGTACTTC	CASSLAPQKRETQYF
TRBV5-1	TRBD1	once	TRBJ1-5	TGCGCCAGCAGCGGGACAGGTGACAATCAGCCCCAGCATTTT	CASSGTGDNQPQHF
TRBV19	TRBD1	.	TRBJ2-3	TGTGCCAGTAGCCCACTCGACAGGGGGCGCACAGATACGCAGTATTTT	CASSPLDRGRTDTQYF